A selection of T cell receptor beta chains follows, all from one sample in a study of T cell responses to AZD1222 COVID-19 vaccine. TCRdb's copy holds only in-frame clones and misses some; the assay was immunoSEQ multiplex PCR. The sample lists about 130,000 clones, 90% occurring once. The sequenced sample was peripheral blood, obtained on day 0 of MenACWY control vaccination. These receptors came from an adult in good health. Each CDR3 is given with its conserved first and last residue. D genes are given only for firm matches. Clone size is shown for a subset of rows, as once, few, many or a class of expanded clone.

d_gene	v_gene	abundance	j_gene	CDR3nt	CDR3aa
NA	TRBV6-4	NA	TRBJ2-1	TGTGCCAGCAGAAAAGACCCAACCACCTACAATGAGCAGTTCTTC	CASRKDPTTYNEQFF
NA	TRBV5-1	NA	TRBJ2-1	TGCGCCAGCACCCAAGACCGACGCGATGAGCAGTTCTTC	CASTQDRRDEQFF
NA	TRBV2	NA	TRBJ1-2	TGTGCCAGCAGCCTAAGCCTGCTTGGCACCTATGGCTACACCTTC	CASSLSLLGTYGYTF
NA	TRBV28	NA	TRBJ2-5	TGTGCCAGCAGTAACCGGGACGTAGGAGAGACCCAGTACTTC	CASSNRDVGETQYF
NA	TRBV19	NA	TRBJ2-3	TGTGCCAGTAGTCCAGGGCGTGGCACAGATACGCAGTATTTT	CASSPGRGTDTQYF
TRBD2	TRBV14	few	TRBJ2-7	TGTGCCAGCAGCCTACCGGGACTAGCGGGAGGAACCGAGCAGTACTTC	CASSLPGLAGGTEQYF
NA	TRBV4-2	NA	TRBJ1-1	TGTGCCAGCAGCACCAGGGTGAACACTGAAGCTTTCTTT	CASSTRVNTEAFF
NA	TRBV27	NA	TRBJ2-7	TGTGCCAGCAGTCTACGACGGGGGAGCTACGAGCAGTACTTC	CASSLRRGSYEQYF
TRBD1	TRBV7-3	NA	TRBJ2-2	TGTGCCAGCAGCCCAGCAGGGGGTCCCGGGGAGCTGTTTTTT	CASSPAGGPGELFF
NA	TRBV6-5	NA	TRBJ2-3	TGTGCCAGCAGTTACCGGAATTCCCGGAGAGATACGCAGTATTTT	CASSYRNSRRDTQYF
NA	TRBV24-1	NA	TRBJ2-5	TGTGCCACCGGATTTGGGGCAAGAGAGACCCAGTACTTC	CATGFGARETQYF
NA	TRBV3-1/TRBV3-2	once	TRBJ2-7	TGTGCCAGCAGCCATCGGGGGGCTGACTACGAGCAGTACTTC	CASSHRGADYEQYF
TRBD1	TRBV7-9	few	TRBJ2-2	TGTGCCAGCAGCCACGCCGGACAGGCCGTAAAGCTGTTTTTT	CASSHAGQAVKLFF
NA	TRBV15	NA	TRBJ2-3	TGTGCCACCAGCAGGCCCGACGGGGGCACCACAGATACGCAGTATTTT	CATSRPDGGTTDTQYF
TRBD2	TRBV4-1	NA	TRBJ2-1	TGCGCCAGCAGCCATAGAATTGGACTAGCGGGAAGCCTAAGCTCCTACAATGAGCAGTTCTTC	CASSHRIGLAGSLSSYNEQFF
NA	TRBV7-2	NA	TRBJ2-1	TGTGCCAGCAGCTTAGTAGGGACCCACTCCTACAATGAGCAGTTCTTC	CASSLVGTHSYNEQFF
NA	TRBV18	NA	TRBJ2-5	TGTGCCAGCTCACCAACACTACAAGAGTCGAGAGAGACCCAGTACTTC	CASSPTLQESRETQYF
NA	TRBV4-3	once	TRBJ1-4	TGCGCCAGCAGCCAACTTGGGCGGGCTGAAAAACTGTTTTTT	CASSQLGRAEKLFF
NA	TRBV7-2	NA	TRBJ1-1	TGTGCCAGCAGCGAACCCCGCGGGGGCCCGACTGAAGCTTTCTTT	CASSEPRGGPTEAFF
NA	TRBV6-5	once	TRBJ1-5	TGTGCCAGCAGTTACCGCAGGGATAGCAATCAGCCCCAGCATTTT	CASSYRRDSNQPQHF
NA	TRBV3-1/TRBV3-2	NA	TRBJ1-5	TGTGCCAGCAGCCAAGCCCGTCCCGGGGGACAGCCCCAGCATTTT	CASSQARPGGQPQHF
NA	TRBV21-1	NA	TRBJ2-7	TGTGCCAGCAGCGGCGGACAGGGCCTTGGAGCGCGCTTC	CASSGGQGLGARF
NA	TRBV5-1	NA	TRBJ1-2	TGCGCCAGCAGCCCGAGGCGGTGGTCGGCGGACGCTAACTATGGCTACACCTTC	CASSPRRWSADANYGYTF
NA	TRBV19	NA	TRBJ2-2	TGTGCCAGCGAGAGGACGATCATCACCGGGGAGCTGTTTTTT	CASERTIITGELFF
NA	TRBV10-2	NA	TRBJ1-1	TGCGCCAGCAGTGAGTCTGGAGGGCCTGAAGCTTTCTTT	CASSESGGPEAFF
NA	TRBV15	NA	TRBJ2-1	TGTGCCGCCAGCGGGCGGGGTAGCTCCTACAATGAGCAGTTCTTC	CAASGRGSSYNEQFF
NA	TRBV3-1/TRBV3-2	NA	TRBJ2-1	TGTGCCAGCAGCAAAAGGGGTAGCTCCTACAATGAGCAGTTCTTC	CASSKRGSSYNEQFF
NA	TRBV6-6	NA	TRBJ2-4	TGTGCAGTCCGGGCATTGCCCAAAAACATTCAGTACTTC	CAVRALPKNIQYF
NA	TRBV6-5	NA	TRBJ1-1	TGTGCCAGCAGTTACTCGGGCTTGTCTCGTGAAGCTTTCTTT	CASSYSGLSREAFF
NA	TRBV12-3/TRBV12-4	NA	TRBJ1-1	TGTGCCAGCAGTTCACAGGCGAACACTGAAGCTTTCTTT	CASSSQANTEAFF
NA	TRBV12-3/TRBV12-4	NA	TRBJ2-2	TGTGCCAGCAGTATAAGAACCGGGGAGCTGTTTTTT	CASSIRTGELFF
NA	TRBV5-6	NA	TRBJ1-1	TGTGCCAGCAGCTTGGCCAACGGTGAAGCTTTCTTT	CASSLANGEAFF
TRBD1	TRBV10-3	NA	TRBJ2-7	TGTGCCATCAGTGAGGGACAGGGCACCTACGAGCAGTACTTC	CAISEGQGTYEQYF
TRBD1	TRBV6-5	NA	TRBJ1-1	TGTGCCAGCAGCCTTACAGGGGCAGGTGAAGCTTTCTTT	CASSLTGAGEAFF
NA	TRBV28	NA	TRBJ1-4	TGTGCCAGCAGTGCACCCCACGGGGGCATACGGGAAAAACTGTTTTTT	CASSAPHGGIREKLFF
NA	TRBV5-1	NA	TRBJ2-3	TGCGCCAGCAGCCCACAGGGCACAGATACGCAGTATTTT	CASSPQGTDTQYF
TRBD2	TRBV6-5	NA	TRBJ2-5	TGTGCCAGCAGCCTACTAGCGGGGGTTCAAGAGACCCAGTACTTC	CASSLLAGVQETQYF
NA	TRBV7-9	NA	TRBJ1-4	TGTGCCAGCAGCGTTTACAGTGAGCGTGAAAAACTGTTTTTT	CASSVYSEREKLFF
NA	TRBV5-1	NA	TRBJ2-7	TGCGCCAGCAGCTTGGGGTACCGGCTAGACGAGCAGTACTTC	CASSLGYRLDEQYF
NA	TRBV2	NA	TRBJ1-4	TGTGCCAGCAGTGAGTTAAAAGAAAAACTGTTTTTT	CASSELKEKLFF
NA	TRBV4-1	NA	TRBJ2-7	TGCGCCAGCAGCCAAGGACAGGCCAAGTCCTACGAGCAGTACTTC	CASSQGQAKSYEQYF
NA	TRBV5-1	NA	TRBJ2-4	TGCGCCAGCAGCTTTAATGCCAGTAGCTTGGCCAAAAACATTCAGTACTTC	CASSFNASSLAKNIQYF
TRBD1	TRBV6-5	NA	TRBJ1-3	TGTGCCAGCAGTTACTCCAACAGGGGCTCTGGAAACACCATATATTTT	CASSYSNRGSGNTIYF
TRBD1	TRBV3-1/TRBV3-2	NA	TRBJ1-5	TGTGCCAGCAGCCCAACGACAGGGCCAGAGCCCCAGCATTTT	CASSPTTGPEPQHF
NA	TRBV29-1	once	TRBJ1-2	TGCAGCGTTGAGGAGGGTTTGGGAGGCTACACCTTC	CSVEEGLGGYTF
NA	TRBV6-5	NA	TRBJ2-3	TGTGCCAGCAGTTACACTGCGGGGCGTAGCACAGATACGCAGTATTTT	CASSYTAGRSTDTQYF
NA	TRBV3-1/TRBV3-2	few	TRBJ1-2	TGTGCCAGCAGCCAATTCCGCGGGGAGGTTCGGGATGGCTACACCTTC	CASSQFRGEVRDGYTF
NA	TRBV15	once	TRBJ2-1	TGTGCCACCAGCAGAGATATGGGGGGGCAGTTCTTC	CATSRDMGGQFF
NA	TRBV3-1/TRBV3-2	NA	TRBJ2-5	TGTGCCAGCAGCCAAGGGTGGGAAGAGACCCAGTACTTC	CASSQGWEETQYF
TRBD2	TRBV6-2/TRBV6-3	NA	TRBJ2-2	TGTGCCAGCAGTTACAGTGCTAGCGGGGGCCGGAACACCGGGGAGCTGTTTTTT	CASSYSASGGRNTGELFF
NA	TRBV11-3	NA	TRBJ2-1	TGTGCCAGCAGCTTAGGGGCAGACAATGAGCAGTTCTTC	CASSLGADNEQFF
NA	TRBV19	NA	TRBJ2-4	TGTGCCAGGCGATCCCGGACAAACCTAGCCAAAAACATTCAGTACTTC	CARRSRTNLAKNIQYF
TRBD2	TRBV7-9	NA	TRBJ2-7	TGTGCCAGCAGCGGGACTAGCGGGAGTCACGAGCAGTACTTC	CASSGTSGSHEQYF
TRBD2	TRBV9	NA	TRBJ2-7	TGTGCCAGCAGCGTCACTAGCGGGAGGGCCGGCGACGAGCAGTACTTC	CASSVTSGRAGDEQYF
NA	TRBV7-9	NA	TRBJ1-5	TGTGCCAGCAGCTTGGACGGACTTTCGCCCCAGCATTTT	CASSLDGLSPQHF
TRBD2	TRBV7-9	NA	TRBJ2-3	TGTGCCAGCAGCTTTGGGACTAGCCTCGAGGGTACAGATACGCAGTATTTT	CASSFGTSLEGTDTQYF
NA	TRBV3-1/TRBV3-2	NA	TRBJ2-5	TGTGCCAGCAGCCAAGTGGCGAGGCAGCCAGTACAAGAGACCCAGTACTTC	CASSQVARQPVQETQYF
NA	TRBV19	few	TRBJ2-4	TGTGCCAGTAGTTTTTCCCCGGATCAGGGGGGGGCCAAAAACATTCAGTACTTC	CASSFSPDQGGAKNIQYF
NA	TRBV10-3	NA	TRBJ2-3	TGTGCCATGGGTAGCACAGATACGCAGTATTTT	CAMGSTDTQYF
NA	TRBV7-9	NA	TRBJ1-3	TGTGCCAGCAGCCCCGTGGGGGGGTCTGGAAACACCATATATTTT	CASSPVGGSGNTIYF